A single sample gave rise to the 22 T cell receptor beta chains below, sequenced in a study of T cell responses to AZD1222 COVID-19 vaccine. This table comes from immunoSEQ multiplex PCR, and its TCRdb copy is limited to in-frame clones, with some not included. The profile shows some 120,000 clones, about 88% of them singletons. Sample: peripheral blood, taken 28 days after the second AZD1222 dose. The receptors were gathered from an adult who received the AZD1222 COVID-19 vaccine.

The rearrangement joins TRBV19 to TRBJ2-7, with unresolved D. CDR1 and CDR2 from the germline V gene are LNHDA and SQIVND (reference sequence). V lost 0 bases to trimming and J lost 4 bases, with 7 bases between them. The CDR3 length is 13 residues. CDR3 loop: CASSIDGEYEQYF. DNA of the CDR3: TGTGCCAGTAGTATAGACGGTGAATACGAGCAGTACTTC.

This sequence joins TRBV7-8 and TRBJ1-1, with 9 bases identical to TRBD1. This CDR3 contains 16 residues. The J segment lost 5 bases and the V segment lost 0 bases, leaving 7 bases of the junction unmatched. Per the germline V gene, CDR1 is SGHVS and CDR2 is FQNEAQ. The CDR3 coding sequence is TGTGCCAGCAGCTTAGCTACCGGGACAGGGAGAACTGAAGCTTTCTTT. It is translated as CASSLATGTGRTEAFF.

V usage is TRBV4-3 and J usage is TRBJ2-7; 10 nucleotides line up with TRBD1. The CDR3 spans 22 residues. J gave up 4 bases and V 0 bases, and 24 bases lay outside the gene matches. CDR1 is LGHNA, CDR2 YSLEER, per germline. CDR3 in amino acids: CASSQESRAETGGAYGRYEQYF. CDR3 bases: TGCGCCAGCAGCCAAGAATCTCGGGCCGAGACAGGGGGCGCGTATGGTCGTTACGAGCAGTACTTC.

The rearrangement links TRBV28 to TRBJ1-1; TRBD1 is a possible D gene (6 bases). The CDR3 sequence is 14 residues long. Germline-derived CDR1 and CDR2 are MDHEN and SYDVKM. V was clipped by 6 bases and J by 4 bases, with 15 bases between them. CDR3 coding DNA: TGTGCCAGCAGCAATACAGGGTTGGTCACTGAAGCTTTCTTT. It codes for CASSNTGLVTEAFF. Complete variable domain (other parts from reference TRBV28 and TRBJ1-1): DVKVTQSSRYLVKRTGEKVFLECVQDMDHENMFWYRQDPGLGLRLIYFSYDVKMKEKGDIPEGYSVSREKKERFSLILESASTNQTSMYLCASSNTGLVTEAFFGQGTRLTVV.

The CDR3 DNA reads TGTGCCAGCAGCGAGGGCCCCTTTTCCGGAAACACCATATATTTT. Translating it yields CASSEGPFSGNTIYF. V usage is TRBV9 and J usage is TRBJ1-3; no clear D. This CDR3 is built from 15 residues. Trimming removed 3 bases from V and 4 bases from J, with 14 bases in between. The V gene's germline CDR1 is SGDLS and CDR2 YYNGEE.

CDR3 residues: CASSQVGENTEAFF. The CDR3 nucleotides are TGCGCCAGCAGCCAAGTTGGGGAAAACACTGAAGCTTTCTTT. This chain joins TRBV4-1 and TRBJ1-1, with no clear D. V gave up 1 base and J gave up 2 bases, with 8 bases separating them. Germline CDR1 MGHRA, CDR2 YSYEKL. The CDR3 extends over 14 amino acids.

The chain employs TRBV7-3 and TRBJ1-1; tentative D call: TRBD1 (5 bases). The V and J ends lost 5 bases and 1 base respectively, with 8 bases between them. The CDR3 is 13 amino acids. Per germline, CDR1 SGHTA and CDR2 FQGTGA. CDR3 protein: CASSTTGNTEAFF. Written as DNA, the CDR3 is TGTGCCAGCAGCACAACAGGGAACACTGAAGCTTTCTTT.

The chain couples TRBV7-2 to TRBJ1-6; D ambiguous. Germline CDR1 and CDR2: SGHTA and FQGNSA. CDR3 length: 13 residues. Trimming took 6 bases from V and 5 from J, leaving 8 bases between them. The DNA for the CDR3 is TGTGCCAGCAGTACAAGTCATAATTCACCCCTCCACTTT. This encodes CASSTSHNSPLHF.

V is TRBV5-1 and J is TRBJ1-1; D is undetermined. V lost 5 bases and J 0 bases, leaving 8 bases between the germline ends. This CDR3 spans 13 amino acids. The germline V gene encodes CDR1 SGHRS and CDR2 YFSETQ. Here the CDR3 reads CASRDGVNTEAFF. For the CDR3, the DNA is TGCGCCAGCAGAGACGGGGTGAACACTGAAGCTTTCTTT.

The CDR3 DNA reads as TGTGCCAGCAGTTTGGTCGTTTCGACTAACTATGGCTACACCTTC. It codes for CASSLVVSTNYGYTF. The V gene is TRBV28, the J gene TRBJ1-2; D gene ambiguous. In germline, CDR1 is MDHEN, CDR2 SYDVKM. With 3 bases removed from V and 0 bases from J, the gap between germline ends came to 11 bases. The CDR3 loop spans 15 amino acids.

This clone was seen only a few times. The chain is built from TRBV5-1 and TRBJ1-1; a weak D match, TRBD1 (5 bases). Trimming took 6 bases from V and 4 from J, leaving 16 bases between them. Germline loops: CDR1 SGHRS, CDR2 YFSETQ. This CDR3 is built from 14 residues. The CDR3 sequence: CASNSQGGFTEAFF. The CDR3 region has the DNA TGCGCCAGCAACTCCCAGGGAGGGTTCACTGAAGCTTTCTTT.

J is TRBJ1-6 and V is TRBV25-1; 7 bases are a match to TRBD1. The CDR3 has 15 amino acids. Germline loops: CDR1 MGHDK, CDR2 SYGVNS. The V and J ends lost 5 bases and 5 bases, in that order; junction bases with no gene match: 6. Here the CDR3 reads CASSPPTGNNSPLHF. The CDR3 DNA follows: TGTGCCAGCAGTCCACCGACAGGGAATAATTCACCCCTCCACTTT.

The V call is TRBV10-3, the J call TRBJ2-1; possibly TRBD1 for D (5 bases). The CDR3 is 12 residues long. Looked up from germline, CDR1 is ENHRY and CDR2 is SYGVKD. V was trimmed by 4 bases and J by 6 bases, leaving 7 bases between them. For the CDR3, the DNA is TGTGCCATCAGTGCTCAGGGCAATGAGCAGTTCTTC. As protein: CAISAQGNEQFF.

CDR3 DNA sequence: TGTGCCAGCAGCTTAGAGACATACCCACATCAGCCCCAGCATTTT. It translates to CASSLETYPHQPQHF. The chain is built from TRBV7-2 and TRBJ1-5; D remains ambiguous. V was shortened by 1 base and J by 5 bases, with 12 bases between the two germline ends. The CDR3 is 15 amino acids. Germline V CDR1 and CDR2: SGHTA, FQGNSA.

This clone was counted only a few times. The chain is built from TRBV19 and TRBJ1-2; D is undetermined. From germline, CDR1 is LNHDA and CDR2 SQIVND (reference sequence). V was clipped by 3 bases and J by 7 bases, with 12 bases between them. CDR3 length: 13 amino acids. DNA for the CDR3: TGTGCCAGTAGTATTCTTGCGGGCCCTGGCTACACCTTC. Translating it yields CASSILAGPGYTF.

The J gene is TRBJ1-5, the V gene TRBV19, with unresolved D. The V gene's germline CDR1 is LNHDA and CDR2 SQIVND (reference sequence). Deletions cut 2 bases from V and 8 bases from J, with 10 bases between. The CDR3 length is 13 residues. This CDR3 is CASSISGREPQHF. For the CDR3, the DNA is TGTGCCAGTAGTATATCGGGGAGAGAGCCCCAGCATTTT.

The rearrangement joins TRBV10-1 to TRBJ1-1; no reliable D call. This CDR3 has 15 amino acids. The germline CDR1 and CDR2 sequences are WNHNN and SYGVQD (reference sequence). V lost 6 bases to trimming and J lost 0 bases, with 14 bases between them. CDR3 protein: CASSPNKIMNTEAFF. The DNA of the CDR3 is TGCGCCAGCAGCCCCAACAAGATAATGAACACTGAAGCTTTCTTT.

The chain is built from TRBV5-8 and TRBJ1-4; D is undetermined. Trimming took off 5 bases at V and 3 bases at J, with 11 bases between the two ends. The CDR3 runs 14 residues. CDR1 and CDR2 (germline): SGHTS, YDEGEE. The DNA of the CDR3 is TGTGCCAGCAGTCCGTCGCGGGCTAATGAAAAACTGTTTTTT. It is translated as CASSPSRANEKLFF.

This rearrangement joins TRBV7-9 to TRBJ1-1; D is possibly TRBD1 (6 bases). Trimming removed 2 bases from V and 5 bases from J, with 15 bases in between. Germline V CDR1 and CDR2: SEHNR, FQNEAQ (reference sequence). This CDR3 has 15 residues. The CDR3 nucleotides read TGTGCCAGCAGCTTAAGTATGAGGGGGAGTACTGAAGCTTTCTTT. Translated, it gives CASSLSMRGSTEAFF.

The V gene is TRBV6-1, the J gene TRBJ1-6; 8 nucleotides match TRBD1. This CDR3 has 17 residues. V trimming: 4 bases; J trimming: 3 bases; junction bases outside the gene matches: 8. Germline V CDR1 and CDR2: MNHNS, SASEGT. The CDR3 nucleotides read TGTGCCAGCAGTGGACAGGGGAGTCCCCGCTATAATTCACCCCTCCACTTT. This sequence encodes CASSGQGSPRYNSPLHF.

In DNA, the CDR3 is TGTGCCAGCAGCGTGACGACAGTACCAAGCTCCTATAATTCACCCCTCCACTTT. This encodes CASSVTTVPSSYNSPLHF. The chain links TRBV5-7 to TRBJ1-6; the D gene is possibly TRBD1 (5 bases). TRBV5-7 is annotated as an ORF whose role is uncertain. The CDR3 has 18 amino acids. Deletions cut 4 bases from V and 0 bases from J, with 17 bases between.

The V and J genes are TRBV6-5 and TRBJ2-1; D possibly corresponds to TRBD1 (5 bases). The V end lost 2 bases, the J end lost 9 bases, and 14 bases lay between the germline ends. Germline CDR1 is MNHEY and CDR2 is SVGAGI. The CDR3 is 14 residues long. In nucleotides, the CDR3 is TGTGCCAGCAGTTACGAGCAGGGCCGGAGTGAGCAGTTCTTC. Amino acids: CASSYEQGRSEQFF.